One and the same sample provided the 15 T cell receptor beta chains below, sequenced in a study of blood T cells in healthy people across ages (dated by TCRdb to 2013 to 2016). Receptors were amplified or captured by 5' RACE. These reads were obtained on an Illumina HiSeq 2500. A second about 7 to 12 cycle PCR used a sample-barcoded 5' primer and a J-beta primer mix. TCRdb passed the public sequencing reads through fastp at Q25 and MiXCR, retaining productive beta sequences. Rows matching on CDR3 protein sequence are summarized as one entry with the most common DNA and genes. Present in this sample are roughly 680,000 distinct CDR3 sequences, 20% to 25% of which were seen just once. In total, the top ten clones hold 3.5% to 4% of the sample. The sequenced sample was blood. Every receptor here comes from a man aged 65-85 years in good health.

The chain joins TRBV3-1 to TRBJ1-1; the D is unclear. The CDR3 is made up of 13 amino acids. Germline V lookup: CDR1 LGHDT, CDR2 YNNKEL (reference sequence). V shed 3 bases and J shed 2 bases, with 7 bases lying between them. The CDR3, as DNA: TGTGCCAGCAGCCAGGCGATCAACACTGAAGCTTTCTTT. Amino acid sequence: CASSQAINTEAFF.

This chain joins TRBV12-3 or TRBV12-4 and TRBJ2-5; 16 positions agree with TRBD2. V lost 3 bases and J lost 4; bases outside the gene matches: 5. The CDR3 contains 17 residues. This CDR3 is CASSLGTSGRAGETQYF. CDR3 sequence (DNA): TGTGCCAGCAGTTTGGGGACTAGCGGGAGGGCCGGAGAGACCCAGTACTTC.

The chain is built from TRBV3-1 and TRBJ2-2; 14 bases agree with TRBD2. The V and J ends lost 1 base and 5 bases, in that order; junction bases with no gene match: 3. The CDR3 length is 17 residues. Germline V gene lookup returns CDR1 LGHDT and CDR2 YNNKEL (reference sequence). The CDR3: CASSQARTSGRTGELFF. The DNA for the CDR3 is TGTGCCAGCAGCCAAGCCCGGACTAGCGGGAGGACCGGGGAGCTGTTTTTT. Filled out from reference TRBV3-1 and TRBJ2-2, the complete variable domain reads DTAVSQTPKYLVTQMGNDKSIKCEQNLGHDTMYWYKQDSKKFLKIMFSYNNKELIINETVPNRFSPKSPDKAHLNLHINSLELGDSAVYFCASSQARTSGRTGELFFGEGSRLTVL.

The gene calls are TRBV4-2 and TRBJ1-6; D is possibly TRBD1 (5 bases). CDR3 length equals 16 residues. The V end was cut by 0 bases, the J end by 6 bases, with 12 bases between. The germline gives CDR1 LGHNA, CDR2 YNFKEQ. CDR3 sequence (DNA): TGTGCCAGCAGCCAAGAGACAGCCGATCCTAATTCACCCCTCCACTTT. Encoded protein: CASSQETADPNSPLHF.

This clonotype has more than one count but fewer than ten. The V and J genes are TRBV6-5 and TRBJ2-7, with TRBD2 as a possible D gene (6 bases). Trimming left V 0 bases short and J 10 bases short, with 13 bases between. CDR3 length: 13 amino acids. Germline V gives CDR1 MNHEY, CDR2 SVGAGI. The CDR3 DNA reads TGTGCCAGCAGTTACTCGGCCCGGGACTCTCAGTACTTC. Protein product: CASSYSARDSQYF.

This clonotype has a handful of counts. This chain joins TRBV5-1 and TRBJ1-4; perhaps TRBD1 as D (6 bases). The V gene lost 0 bases and the J gene lost 5 bases, with 8 bases spanning the gap. Germline CDR1 and CDR2: SGHRS and YFSETQ. CDR3 length equals 14 residues. CDR3 residues: CASSLAGQNEKLFF. DNA for the CDR3: TGCGCCAGCAGCTTGGCTGGACAGAATGAAAAACTGTTTTTT.

V usage is TRBV3-1 and J usage is TRBJ1-1; unclear D gene. The CDR3 spans 13 residues. Trimming removed 0 bases from V and 10 bases from J, with 12 bases in between. Germline assignment: CDR1 LGHDT and CDR2 YNNKEL (reference sequence). This chain's CDR3 is CASSQEVRTGAFF. The DNA for the CDR3 is TGTGCCAGCAGCCAAGAAGTGCGCACGGGAGCTTTCTTT.

Only a few counts were recorded for this clonotype. V is TRBV29-1 and J is TRBJ2-5, with 12 bases lining up with TRBD1. Germline CDR1 is SQVTM and CDR2 is ANQGSEA. This CDR3 is 13 amino acids long. The trim removed 3 bases at V and 5 bases at J, leaving 1 base unmatched. The DNA of the CDR3 is TGCAGCGTTGAGGGACAGGGGGCGGAGACCCAGTACTTC. Protein: CSVEGQGAETQYF.

This clonotype was detected many times. The J gene is TRBJ1-6, the V gene TRBV5-1, with D possibly TRBD1 on 5 matching bases. Germline V gene data show CDR1 as SGHRS and CDR2 as YFSETQ. CDR3 length equals 14 residues. V lost 4 bases, J lost 7 bases, and 12 bases lay in between. The CDR3 DNA is TGCGCCAGCAGCCCGGGGACCGAGAATTCACCCCTCCACTTT. This codes for CASSPGTENSPLHF. Drawing the rest from reference TRBV5-1 and TRBJ1-6, the complete variable domain is KAGVTQTPRYLIKTRGQQVTLSCSPISGHRSVSWYQQTPGQGLQFLFEYFSETQRNKGNFPGRFSGRQFSNSRSEMNVSTLELGDSALYLCASSPGTENSPLHFGNGTRLTVT.

The chain recombines TRBV7-9 with TRBJ2-1; D possibly corresponds to TRBD1 (6 bases). The DNA end lines up better with TRBJ2-7; the J call may be wrong. Germline values: CDR1 SEHNR, CDR2 FQNEAQ (reference sequence). The CDR3 is 14 residues long. The CDR3 loop is CASSGSRGTYEQYF. The CDR3 DNA reads as TGTGCCAGCAGCGGCTCCAGGGGTACCTACGAGCAGTACTTC.

This clonotype was detected a few times. The genes are TRBV2 and TRBJ2-5; D is unresolved. The CDR3 extends over 11 amino acids. Trimming shortened V by 6 bases and J by 7 bases, and 9 bases separated the two germline ends. Germline values: CDR1 SNHLY, CDR2 FYNNEI. The CDR3 DNA reads TGTGCCAGCAGGGGTGAGGTGACCCAGTACTTC. Translation gives CASRGEVTQYF.

The V and J genes are TRBV7-9 and TRBJ1-4, with 10 bases aligning to TRBD1. The V gene end was trimmed by 6 bases and the J gene end by 7 bases; junction bases not matched to a gene: 8. Germline V gives CDR1 SEHNR, CDR2 FQNEAQ (reference sequence). This CDR3 contains 15 residues. CDR3: CASSIDRGRLEKLFF. CDR3 nucleotide sequence: TGTGCCAGCAGTATCGACAGGGGGCGACTTGAAAAACTGTTTTTT. The variable domain in full, with the rest retrieved from reference TRBV7-9 and TRBJ1-4, is DTGVSQNPRHKITKRGQNVTFRCDPISEHNRLYWYRQTLGQGPEFLTYFQNEAQLEKSRLLSDRFSAERPKGSFSTLEIQRTEQGDSAMYLCASSIDRGRLEKLFFGSGTQLSVL.

The chain couples TRBV2 to TRBJ1-1, with a possible D match to TRBD1 (6 bases). Trimming left V 3 bases short and J 10 bases short, with 15 bases between. This CDR3 is built from 13 residues. CDR1 and CDR2 (germline): SNHLY, FYNNEI. The CDR3 sequence is CASSEPQGGGAFF. CDR3 sequence (DNA): TGTGCCAGCAGTGAGCCGCAAGGGGGGGGAGCTTTCTTT.

Note on this clonotype: Its ends do not fully match the called genes, so a read error is possible. The chain has TRBV7-9 and TRBJ2-5; TRBD1 agrees at 8 bases. Near its end, the DNA agrees better with TRBJ2-1, so the J call may be wrong. The CDR3 loop spans 15 amino acids. Germline lookup yields CDR1 SEHNR and CDR2 FQNEAQ (reference sequence). This CDR3 reads CASSLATGVHNGQFF. The CDR3 DNA is TGTGCCAGCAGCTTGGCGACAGGGGTCCACAATGGGCAGTTCTTC.

The chain joins TRBV15 to TRBJ2-5; D call uncertain. The J call may be wrong; the DNA end is better matched by TRBJ2-7. CDR3 length: 14 amino acids. CDR1 LNHNV and CDR2 YYDKDF come from the germline V gene (reference sequence). CDR3 loop: CATSREASGNEQYF. CDR3 coding DNA: TGTGCCACCAGCAGAGAGGCTAGTGGGAACGAGCAGTACTTC.